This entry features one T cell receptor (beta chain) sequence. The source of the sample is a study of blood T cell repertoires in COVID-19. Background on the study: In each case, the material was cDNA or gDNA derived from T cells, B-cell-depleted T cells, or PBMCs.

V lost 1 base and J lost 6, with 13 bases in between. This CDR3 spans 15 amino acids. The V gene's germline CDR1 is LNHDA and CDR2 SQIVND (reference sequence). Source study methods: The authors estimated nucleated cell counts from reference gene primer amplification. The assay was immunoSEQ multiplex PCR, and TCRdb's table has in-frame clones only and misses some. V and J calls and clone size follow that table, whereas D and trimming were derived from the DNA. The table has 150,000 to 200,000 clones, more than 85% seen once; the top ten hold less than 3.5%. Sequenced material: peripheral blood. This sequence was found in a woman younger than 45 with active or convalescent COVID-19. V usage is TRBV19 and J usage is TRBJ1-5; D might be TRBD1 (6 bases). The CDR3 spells CASSIGWGGTQPQHF. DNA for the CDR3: TGTGCCAGTAGTATAGGTTGGGGGGGCACTCAGCCCCAGCATTTT.